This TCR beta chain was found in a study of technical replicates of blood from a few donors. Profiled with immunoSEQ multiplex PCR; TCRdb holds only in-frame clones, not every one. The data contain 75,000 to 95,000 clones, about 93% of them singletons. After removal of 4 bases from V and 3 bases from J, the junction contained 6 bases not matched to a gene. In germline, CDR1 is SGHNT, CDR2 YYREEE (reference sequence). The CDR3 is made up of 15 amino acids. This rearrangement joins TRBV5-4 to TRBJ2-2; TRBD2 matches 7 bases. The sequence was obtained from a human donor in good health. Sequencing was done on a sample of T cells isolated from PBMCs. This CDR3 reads CASSPAGIYTGELFF. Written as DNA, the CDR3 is TGTGCCAGCAGCCCAGCGGGGATATACACCGGGGAGCTGTTTTTT.